This T cell receptor beta chain comes out of a study of T-cell memory formation after mild COVID-19. This clonotype was picked up a small number of times. TCRdb re-called the 5' RACE reads with MiXCR, one entry per CDR3 protein. The table lists 250,000 or so distinct CDR3 sequences, 7.5% to 10% of them singletons. The TCR sequence derives from a man aged 18 to 30 who had mild COVID-19 (a few samples of this study predate the infection). Cell type and time point are not known. Sequencing was performed on PBMCs or a T cell subset sorted from them (not recorded which).

CDR3 nucleotides: TGTGCCAGCAGTTACCGGCGGGGCCGTAAGAATTCACCCCTCCACTTT. It translates to CASSYRRGRKNSPLHF. J is TRBJ1-6 and V is TRBV6-5, with D tentatively TRBD1 (5 bases). This CDR3 has 16 amino acids. Germline CDR1 MNHEY, CDR2 SVGAGI. Trimming removed 2 bases at V and 7 bases at J, with 15 bases between.